Many counts were recorded for the clone carrying this TCR beta chain. This sample was taken from a study of human T cells and chemical hapten exposure. About the study: Throughout the roughly 22-week study, diphenylcyclopropenone was applied weekly to the patients' scalps.

TCRdb processed the RACE reads anew with MiXCR; each CDR3 protein has one entry. The sample yields 350,000 to 450,000 distinct CDR3 sequences, approximately 5.1% seen once. After removal of 6 bases from V and 6 bases from J, the junction contained 5 bases not matched to a gene. The CDR3 has 13 amino acids. Time point denoted: pre-sensitization, week 0. The treatment is: therapeutic diphenylcyclopropenone sensitization with weekly scalp DPC. This clonotype originated in a woman in her fifties or sixties with alopecia areata. Some clones in this sample may be carry-over from other donors' samples. The sample here was whole blood, taken in connection with sensitization to the hapten diphenylcyclopropenone (DPC). The chain combines TRBV12-3 or TRBV12-4 with TRBJ2-1; 7 bases line up with TRBD1. CDR3 loop: CASSPGQINEQFF. In DNA, the CDR3 is TGTGCCAGCAGCCCGGGACAGATCAATGAGCAGTTCTTC.